The 7 T cell receptor beta chains reported below all come from one sample, sequenced in a study of prognosis after radiotherapy for stage I lung cancer. The study amplified the TCR beta CDR3 region from genomic DNA. This amplification was carried out by two rounds of multiplex PCR. Amplification during the initial PCR round employed primers specific to each TRBV and TRBJ gene. Via MiXCR, TCRdb re-called the multiplex PCR reads, giving one row per CDR3 protein. The sample lists tens of thousands of distinct CDR3 sequences, around a quarter occurring once. The specimen was PBMCs, collected before or after stereotactic body radiation therapy (not recorded which). The receptors here all came from a donor over 45 with non-small cell lung cancer.

This clonotype showed up many times. The rearrangement joins TRBV28 to TRBJ1-1; perhaps TRBD1 as D (5 bases). Germline V gene data show CDR1 as MDHEN and CDR2 as SYDVKM. V was trimmed by 4 bases and J by 7 bases, leaving 7 bases between them. The CDR3 length is 11 residues. The CDR3 loop is CASSWDVEAFF. The CDR3 bases are TGTGCCAGCAGTTGGGACGTTGAAGCTTTCTTT.

Comments on this clonotype: A far bigger clonotype differs at one base, so this is likely a read error. The chain has TRBV6-2 or TRBV6-3 and TRBJ1-2; the D is unclear. V shed 2 bases and J shed 8 bases, with 6 bases lying between them. In germline, CDR1 is MNHEY, CDR2 SVGEGT. The CDR3 has 11 residues. Here the CDR3 reads CASSYGWGYTF. The CDR3 DNA reads as TGTGCCAGCAGTTACGGGTGGGGCTACACCTTC.

This clonotype was observed many times. This chain links TRBV6-2 or TRBV6-3 with TRBJ2-1; 9 bases fit TRBD2. The length of the CDR3 is 17 residues. J lost 4 bases, V lost 0 bases, and 7 bases had no gene match. CDR1 is MNHEY, CDR2 SVGEGT, per germline. CDR3 sequence (DNA): TGTGCCAGCAGTTACTCGCCCCCTAGCGGGGTTTACAATGAGCAGTTCTTC. This codes for CASSYSPPSGVYNEQFF.

This clonotype appeared many times. The CDR3 here is CASSWGTDTQYF. The DNA for the CDR3 is TGTGCCAGCAGCTGGGGTACAGATACGCAGTATTTT. The chain couples TRBV5-6 to TRBJ2-3; D is unresolved. CDR3 size: 12 residues. Per germline, CDR1 SGHDT and CDR2 YYEEEE. Trimming removed 3 bases at V and 3 bases at J, with 5 bases between.

This clonotype occurred many times. The chain combines TRBV11-2 with TRBJ2-2; D is perhaps TRBD2 (6 bases). The CDR3 totals 17 residues. Germline V gene lookup returns CDR1 SGHAT and CDR2 FQNNGV. V was clipped by 4 bases and J by 0 bases, with 15 bases between them. The CDR3 coding sequence is TGTGCCAGCAGCTGGAGGGCCGGGCTCGCGAACACCGGGGAGCTGTTTTTT. Translating gives CASSWRAGLANTGELFF.

This clonotype was picked up many times. The rearrangement links TRBV6-1 to TRBJ1-1; the D is unclear. V was clipped by 0 bases and J by 1 base, with 9 bases between them. The CDR3 is 15 amino acids. Germline V gene data show CDR1 as MNHNS and CDR2 as SASEGT. CDR3 nucleotides: TGTGCCAGCAGTGAAGCCCGATATGAGAACACTGAAGCTTTCTTT. Amino acid sequence: CASSEARYENTEAFF.

Notes on this clonotype: This may arise from a read error, as a much more abundant clone is one base away. The chain has TRBV29-1 and TRBJ1-2; perhaps TRBD1 as D (6 bases). V was clipped by 6 bases and J by 0 bases, with 23 bases between them. This CDR3 contains 17 residues. The germline gives CDR1 SQVTM, CDR2 ANQGSEA. CDR3 amino acids: CSVPRGAGVPTNYGYTF. The DNA for the CDR3 is TGCAGCGTACCCCGAGGAGCAGGGGTTCCCACTAACTATGGCTACACCTTC. Complete variable domain (other parts from reference TRBV29-1 and TRBJ1-2): SAVISQKPSRDICQRGTSLTIQCQVDSQVTMMFWYRQQPGQSLTLIATANQGSEATYESGFVIDKFPISRPNLTFSTLTVSNMSPEDSSIYLCSVPRGAGVPTNYGYTFGSGTRLTVV.